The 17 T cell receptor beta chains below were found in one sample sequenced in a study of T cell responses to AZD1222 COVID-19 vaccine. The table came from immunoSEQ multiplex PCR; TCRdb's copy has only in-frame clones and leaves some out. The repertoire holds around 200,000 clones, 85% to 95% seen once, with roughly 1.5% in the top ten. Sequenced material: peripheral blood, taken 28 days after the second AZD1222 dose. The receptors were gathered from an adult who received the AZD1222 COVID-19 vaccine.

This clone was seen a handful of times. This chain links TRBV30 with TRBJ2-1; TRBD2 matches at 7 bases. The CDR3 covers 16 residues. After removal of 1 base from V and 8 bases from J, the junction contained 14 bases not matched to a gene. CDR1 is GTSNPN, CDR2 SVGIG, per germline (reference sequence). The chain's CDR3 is CAWSDRTWGRGDEQFF. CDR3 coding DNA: TGTGCCTGGAGTGACAGAACATGGGGGAGGGGCGATGAGCAGTTCTTC.

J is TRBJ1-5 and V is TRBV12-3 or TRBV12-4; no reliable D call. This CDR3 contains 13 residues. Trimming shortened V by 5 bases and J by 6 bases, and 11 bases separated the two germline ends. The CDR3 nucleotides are TGTGCCAGCAGTAGCTCTGATATTCAGCCCCAGCATTTT. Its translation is CASSSSDIQPQHF.

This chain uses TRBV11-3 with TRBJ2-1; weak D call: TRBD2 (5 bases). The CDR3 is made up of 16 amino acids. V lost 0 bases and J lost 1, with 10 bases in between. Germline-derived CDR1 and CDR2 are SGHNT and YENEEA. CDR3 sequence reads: CASSLEGTSSYNEQFF. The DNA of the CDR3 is TGTGCCAGCAGCTTAGAGGGTACTAGTTCCTACAATGAGCAGTTCTTC.

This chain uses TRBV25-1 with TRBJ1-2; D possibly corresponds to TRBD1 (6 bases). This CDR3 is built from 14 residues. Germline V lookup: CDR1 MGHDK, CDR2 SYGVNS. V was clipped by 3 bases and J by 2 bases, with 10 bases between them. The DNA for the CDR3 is TGTGCCAGCAGTGACAGGGGCCCAAACTATGGCTACACCTTC. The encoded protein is CASSDRGPNYGYTF.

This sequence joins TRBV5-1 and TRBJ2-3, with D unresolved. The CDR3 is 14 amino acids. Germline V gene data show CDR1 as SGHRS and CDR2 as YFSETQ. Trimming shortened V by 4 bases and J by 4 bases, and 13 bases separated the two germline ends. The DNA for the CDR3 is TGCGCCAGCAGCAGTCAGGCCAGCGCAGATACGCAGTATTTT. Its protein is CASSSQASADTQYF.

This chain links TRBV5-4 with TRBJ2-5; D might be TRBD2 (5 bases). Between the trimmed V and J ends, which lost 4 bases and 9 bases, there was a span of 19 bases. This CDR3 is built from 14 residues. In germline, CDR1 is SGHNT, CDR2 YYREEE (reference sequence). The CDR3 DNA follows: TGTGCCAGCAGCCCTCAAAGGGAGCTCGTGGCCCAGTACTTC. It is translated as CASSPQRELVAQYF.

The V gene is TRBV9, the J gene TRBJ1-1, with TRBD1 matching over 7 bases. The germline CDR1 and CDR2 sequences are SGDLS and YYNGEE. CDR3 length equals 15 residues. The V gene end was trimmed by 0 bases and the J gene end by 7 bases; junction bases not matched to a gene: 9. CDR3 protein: CASSVDEGAGVEAFF. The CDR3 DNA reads TGTGCCAGCAGCGTAGACGAGGGGGCTGGTGTTGAAGCTTTCTTT.

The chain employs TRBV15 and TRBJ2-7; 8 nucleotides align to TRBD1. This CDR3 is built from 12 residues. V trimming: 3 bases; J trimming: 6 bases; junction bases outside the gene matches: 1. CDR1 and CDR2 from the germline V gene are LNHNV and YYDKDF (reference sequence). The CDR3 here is CATSRTGAEQYF. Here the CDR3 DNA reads TGTGCCACCAGCAGGACAGGGGCCGAGCAGTACTTC.

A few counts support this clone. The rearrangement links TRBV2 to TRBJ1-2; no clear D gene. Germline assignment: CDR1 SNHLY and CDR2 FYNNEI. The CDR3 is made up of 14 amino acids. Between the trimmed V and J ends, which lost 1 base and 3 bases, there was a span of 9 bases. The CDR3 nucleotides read TGTGCCAGCAGTGAAGGGCAAGCCTACTATGGCTACACCTTC. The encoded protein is CASSEGQAYYGYTF.

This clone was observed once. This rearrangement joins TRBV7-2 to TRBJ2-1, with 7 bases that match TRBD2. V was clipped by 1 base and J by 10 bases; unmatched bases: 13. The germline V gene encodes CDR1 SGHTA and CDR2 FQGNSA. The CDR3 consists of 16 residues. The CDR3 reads CASSLVPAGIAQEQFF. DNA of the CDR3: TGTGCCAGCAGCTTAGTACCAGCGGGGATCGCGCAAGAGCAGTTCTTC.

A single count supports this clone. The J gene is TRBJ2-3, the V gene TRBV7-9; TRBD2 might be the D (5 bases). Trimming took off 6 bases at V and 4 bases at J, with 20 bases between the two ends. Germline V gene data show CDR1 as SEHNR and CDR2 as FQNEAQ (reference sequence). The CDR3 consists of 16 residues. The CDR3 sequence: CASSYPEAEGADTQYF. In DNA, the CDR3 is TGTGCCAGCAGTTATCCGGAGGCAGAGGGTGCAGATACGCAGTATTTT.

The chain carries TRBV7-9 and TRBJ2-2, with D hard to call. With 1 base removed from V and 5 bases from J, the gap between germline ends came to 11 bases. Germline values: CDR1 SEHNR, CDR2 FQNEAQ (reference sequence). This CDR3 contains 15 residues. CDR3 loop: CASSLVSTGTGELFF. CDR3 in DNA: TGTGCCAGCAGCTTAGTATCAACTGGAACCGGGGAGCTGTTTTTT.

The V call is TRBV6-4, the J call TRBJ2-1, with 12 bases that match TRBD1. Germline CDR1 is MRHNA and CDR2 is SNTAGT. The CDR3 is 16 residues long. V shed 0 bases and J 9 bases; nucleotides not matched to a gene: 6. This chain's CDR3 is CASSDSPGQGAGEQFF. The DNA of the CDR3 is TGTGCCAGCAGTGACTCACCGGGACAGGGGGCCGGTGAGCAGTTCTTC.

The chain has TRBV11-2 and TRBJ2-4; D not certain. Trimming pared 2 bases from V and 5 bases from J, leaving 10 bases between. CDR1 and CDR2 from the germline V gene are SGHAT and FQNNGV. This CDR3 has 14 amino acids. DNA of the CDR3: TGTGCCAGCAGCTTATCTCCTAGGGAAAACATTCAGTACTTC. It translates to CASSLSPRENIQYF.

The DNA for the CDR3 is TGTGCCAGTAGTGGACCAGGACTAGCGTTAAGCACAGATACGCAGTATTTT. It encodes CASSGPGLALSTDTQYF. The V gene is TRBV19, the J gene TRBJ2-3; 9 bases are a match to TRBD2. Germline trimming cut 5 bases from V and 0 bases from J; bases unmatched to any gene: 9. CDR3 length: 17 amino acids. From germline, CDR1 is LNHDA and CDR2 SQIVND (reference sequence).

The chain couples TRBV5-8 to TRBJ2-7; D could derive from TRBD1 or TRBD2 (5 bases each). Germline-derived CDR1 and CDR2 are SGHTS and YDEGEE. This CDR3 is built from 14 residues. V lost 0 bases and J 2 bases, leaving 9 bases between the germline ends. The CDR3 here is CASSLGRGPYEQYF. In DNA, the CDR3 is TGTGCCAGCAGCTTGGGAAGGGGACCCTACGAGCAGTACTTC.

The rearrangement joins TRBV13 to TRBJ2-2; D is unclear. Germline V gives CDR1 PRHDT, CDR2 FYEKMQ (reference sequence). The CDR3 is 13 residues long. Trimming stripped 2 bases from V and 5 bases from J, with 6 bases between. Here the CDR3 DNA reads TGTGCCAGCAGCTTACTTCCGACCGGGGAGCTGTTTTTT. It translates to CASSLLPTGELFF.